This T cell receptor beta chain was sequenced for a study of blood T cell repertoires in COVID-19. Study summary: PBMCs, B-cell-depleted T cells, or T cells provided the cDNA or gDNA that made up the material.

Clones were read by immunoSEQ multiplex PCR, and TCRdb kept only the in-frame ones, dropping some. The table lists over 100,000 clones, around nine tenths of them singletons, with over 9.5% in the top ten. J lost 6 bases, V lost 3 bases, and 3 bases had no gene match. The CDR3 totals 13 residues. The germline gives CDR1 ENHRY, CDR2 SYGVKD. Seattle patient enrollment occurred during active infection, with longitudinal follow-up thereafter. The V gene is TRBV10-3, the J gene TRBJ1-2; 8 bases align to TRBD1. The sequenced sample consisted of peripheral blood. The receptor comes from a woman in her 70s with COVID-19, enrolled during active disease. This chain's CDR3 is CAISDRGQDGYTF. In DNA, the CDR3 is TGTGCCATCAGTGACAGGGGGCAGGATGGCTACACCTTC.